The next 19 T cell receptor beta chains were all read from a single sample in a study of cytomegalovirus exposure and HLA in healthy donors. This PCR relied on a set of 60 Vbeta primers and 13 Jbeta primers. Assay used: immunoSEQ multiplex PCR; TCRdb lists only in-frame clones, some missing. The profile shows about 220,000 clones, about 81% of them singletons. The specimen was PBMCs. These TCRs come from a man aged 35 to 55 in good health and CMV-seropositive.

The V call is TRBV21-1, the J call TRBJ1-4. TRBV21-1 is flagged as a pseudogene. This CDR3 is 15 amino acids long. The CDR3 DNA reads TGTGCCAGCAGCAAAGTTAAAGGGGCGGGGGGAAAACTGTTTTTT. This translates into CASSKVKGAGGKLFF.

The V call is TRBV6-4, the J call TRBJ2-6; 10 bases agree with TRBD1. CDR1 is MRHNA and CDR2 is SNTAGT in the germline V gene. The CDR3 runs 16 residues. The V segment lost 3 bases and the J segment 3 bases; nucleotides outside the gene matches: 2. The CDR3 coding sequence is TGTGCCAGCAGTGAGACAGGGGGCGTTGGGGCCAACGTCCTGACTTTC. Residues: CASSETGGVGANVLTF.

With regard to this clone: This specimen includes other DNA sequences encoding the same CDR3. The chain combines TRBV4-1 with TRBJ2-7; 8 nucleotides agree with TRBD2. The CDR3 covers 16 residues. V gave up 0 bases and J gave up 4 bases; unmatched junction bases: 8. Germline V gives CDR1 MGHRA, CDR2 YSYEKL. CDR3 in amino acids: CASSQERGGGSYEQYF. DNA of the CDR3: TGCGCCAGCAGCCAAGAGAGGGGCGGGGGGTCGTACGAGCAGTACTTC.

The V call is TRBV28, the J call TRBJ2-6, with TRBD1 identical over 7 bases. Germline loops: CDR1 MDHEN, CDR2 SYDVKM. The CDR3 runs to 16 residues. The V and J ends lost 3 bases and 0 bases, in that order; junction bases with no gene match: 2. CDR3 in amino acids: CASSLTGISGANVLTF. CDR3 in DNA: TGTGCCAGCAGTTTGACAGGGATCTCTGGGGCCAACGTCCTGACTTTC. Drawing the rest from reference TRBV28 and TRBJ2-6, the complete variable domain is DVKVTQSSRYLVKRTGEKVFLECVQDMDHENMFWYRQDPGLGLRLIYFSYDVKMKEKGDIPEGYSVSREKKERFSLILESASTNQTSMYLCASSLTGISGANVLTFGAGSRLTVL.

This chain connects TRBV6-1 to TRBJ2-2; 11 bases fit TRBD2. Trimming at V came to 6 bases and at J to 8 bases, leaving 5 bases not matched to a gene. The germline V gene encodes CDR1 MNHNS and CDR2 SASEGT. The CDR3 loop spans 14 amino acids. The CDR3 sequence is CASRLAGVLGELFF. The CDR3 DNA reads TGTGCCAGCAGACTAGCGGGAGTTTTGGGGGAGCTGTTTTTT.

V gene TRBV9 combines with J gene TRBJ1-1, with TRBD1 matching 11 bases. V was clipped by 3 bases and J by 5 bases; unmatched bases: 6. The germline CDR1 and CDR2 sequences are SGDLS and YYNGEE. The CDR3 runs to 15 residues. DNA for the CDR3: TGTGCCAGCAGCGCCCGGACAGGGGGCGAAACTGAAGCTTTCTTT. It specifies CASSARTGGETEAFF.

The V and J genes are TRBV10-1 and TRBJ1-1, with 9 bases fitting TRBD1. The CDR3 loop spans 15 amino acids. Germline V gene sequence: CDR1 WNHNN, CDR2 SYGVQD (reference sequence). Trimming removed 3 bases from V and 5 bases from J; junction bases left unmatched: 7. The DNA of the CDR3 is TGCGCCAGCAGTGACACAGGGGGCGCGGGGACTGAAGCTTTCTTT. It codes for CASSDTGGAGTEAFF.

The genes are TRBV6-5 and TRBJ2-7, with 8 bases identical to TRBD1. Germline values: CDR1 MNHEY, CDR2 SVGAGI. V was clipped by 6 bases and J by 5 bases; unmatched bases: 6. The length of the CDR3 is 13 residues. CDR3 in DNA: TGTGCCAGCAGCCGACAGGGGAGGAACGAGCAGTACTTC. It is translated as CASSRQGRNEQYF.

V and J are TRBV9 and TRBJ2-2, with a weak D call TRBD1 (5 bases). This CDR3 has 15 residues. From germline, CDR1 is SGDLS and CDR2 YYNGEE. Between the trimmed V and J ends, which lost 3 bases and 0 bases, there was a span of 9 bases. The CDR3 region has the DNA TGTGCCAGCAGCGCCGGACATCCGAACACCGGGGAGCTGTTTTTT. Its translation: CASSAGHPNTGELFF.

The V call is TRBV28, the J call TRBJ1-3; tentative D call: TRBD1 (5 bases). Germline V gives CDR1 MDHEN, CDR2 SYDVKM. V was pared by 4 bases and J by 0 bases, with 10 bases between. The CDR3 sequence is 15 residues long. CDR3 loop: CASSSSGISGNTIYF. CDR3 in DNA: TGTGCCAGCAGTTCCTCAGGGATCTCTGGAAACACCATATATTTT.

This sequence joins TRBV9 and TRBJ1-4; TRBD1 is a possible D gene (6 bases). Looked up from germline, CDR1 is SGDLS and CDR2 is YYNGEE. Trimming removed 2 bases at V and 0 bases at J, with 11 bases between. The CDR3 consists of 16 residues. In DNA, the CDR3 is TGTGCCAGCAGCGTTCAGCCAGGGGCAACTAATGAAAAACTGTTTTTT. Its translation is CASSVQPGATNEKLFF.

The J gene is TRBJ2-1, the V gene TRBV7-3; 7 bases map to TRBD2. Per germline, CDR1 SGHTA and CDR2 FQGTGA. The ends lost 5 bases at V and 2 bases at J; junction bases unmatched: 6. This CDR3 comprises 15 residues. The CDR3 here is CASSPRGTTYNEQFF. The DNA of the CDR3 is TGTGCCAGCAGCCCCCGGGGGACTACCTACAATGAGCAGTTCTTC. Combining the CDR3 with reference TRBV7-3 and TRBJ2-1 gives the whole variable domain GAGVSQTPSNKVTEKGKYVELRCDPISGHTALYWYRQSLGQGPEFLIYFQGTGAADDSGLPNDRFFAVRPEGSVSTLKIQRTERGDSAVYLCASSPRGTTYNEQFFGPGTRLTVL.

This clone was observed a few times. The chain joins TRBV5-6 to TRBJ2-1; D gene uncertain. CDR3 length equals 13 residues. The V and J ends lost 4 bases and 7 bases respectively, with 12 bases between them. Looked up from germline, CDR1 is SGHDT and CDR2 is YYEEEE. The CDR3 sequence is CASSHLRGNEQFF. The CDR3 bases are TGTGCCAGCAGCCACTTACGAGGAAATGAGCAGTTCTTC.

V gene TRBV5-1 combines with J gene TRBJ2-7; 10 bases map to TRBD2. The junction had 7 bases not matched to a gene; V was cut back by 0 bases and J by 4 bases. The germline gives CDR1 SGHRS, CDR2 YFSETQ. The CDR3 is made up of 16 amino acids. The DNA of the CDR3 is TGCGCCAGCAGCTTGGGGGGGGCTAGCGGGAGTTACGAGCAGTACGTC. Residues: CASSLGGASGSYEQYV.

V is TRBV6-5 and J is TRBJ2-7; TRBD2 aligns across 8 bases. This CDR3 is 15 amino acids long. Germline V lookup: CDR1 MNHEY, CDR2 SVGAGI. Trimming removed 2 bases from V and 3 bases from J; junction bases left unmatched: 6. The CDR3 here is CASSYHWTSSYEQYF. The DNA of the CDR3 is TGTGCCAGCAGTTACCATTGGACTAGCAGCTACGAGCAGTACTTC.

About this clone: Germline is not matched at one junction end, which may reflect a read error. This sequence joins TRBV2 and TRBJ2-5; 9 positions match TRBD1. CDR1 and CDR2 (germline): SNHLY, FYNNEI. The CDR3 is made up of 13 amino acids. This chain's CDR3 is CASGGQGQQTQYF. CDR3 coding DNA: TGTGCCAGCGGGGGACAGGGCCAACAGACCCAGTACTTC.

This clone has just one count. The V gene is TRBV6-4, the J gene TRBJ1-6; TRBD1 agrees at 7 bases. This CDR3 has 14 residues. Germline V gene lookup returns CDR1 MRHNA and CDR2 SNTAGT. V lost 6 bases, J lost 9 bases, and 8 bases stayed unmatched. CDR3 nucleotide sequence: TGTGCCAGCAGCGCCGGGACAGATTTTTCACCCCTCCACTTT. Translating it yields CASSAGTDFSPLHF.

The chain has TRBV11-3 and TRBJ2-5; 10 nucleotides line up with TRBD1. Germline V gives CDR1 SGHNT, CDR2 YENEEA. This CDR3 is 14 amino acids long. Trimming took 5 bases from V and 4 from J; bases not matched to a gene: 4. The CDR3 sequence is CASSPRTGGETQYF. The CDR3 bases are TGTGCCAGCAGCCCAAGGACAGGGGGAGAGACCCAGTACTTC.

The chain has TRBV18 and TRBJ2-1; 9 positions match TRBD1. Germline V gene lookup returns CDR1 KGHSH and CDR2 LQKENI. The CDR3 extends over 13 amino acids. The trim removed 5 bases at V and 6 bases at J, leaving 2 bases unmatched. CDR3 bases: TGTGCCAGCTCATCGGACAGGGGCAATGAGCAGTTCTTC. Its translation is CASSSDRGNEQFF.